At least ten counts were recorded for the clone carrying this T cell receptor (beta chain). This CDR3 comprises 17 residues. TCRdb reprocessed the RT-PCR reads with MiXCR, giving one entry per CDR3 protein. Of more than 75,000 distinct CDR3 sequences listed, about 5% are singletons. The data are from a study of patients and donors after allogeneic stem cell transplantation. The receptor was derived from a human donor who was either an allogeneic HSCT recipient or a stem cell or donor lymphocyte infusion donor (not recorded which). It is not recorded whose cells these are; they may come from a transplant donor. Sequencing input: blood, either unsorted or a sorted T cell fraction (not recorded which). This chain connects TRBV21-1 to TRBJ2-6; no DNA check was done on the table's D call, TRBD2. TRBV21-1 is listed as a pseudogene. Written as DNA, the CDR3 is TGTGCCAGCAGCAAAGGCGGAGGAAGCTCTGGGGCCAACGTCCTGACTTTC. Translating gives CASSKGGGSSGANVLTF.